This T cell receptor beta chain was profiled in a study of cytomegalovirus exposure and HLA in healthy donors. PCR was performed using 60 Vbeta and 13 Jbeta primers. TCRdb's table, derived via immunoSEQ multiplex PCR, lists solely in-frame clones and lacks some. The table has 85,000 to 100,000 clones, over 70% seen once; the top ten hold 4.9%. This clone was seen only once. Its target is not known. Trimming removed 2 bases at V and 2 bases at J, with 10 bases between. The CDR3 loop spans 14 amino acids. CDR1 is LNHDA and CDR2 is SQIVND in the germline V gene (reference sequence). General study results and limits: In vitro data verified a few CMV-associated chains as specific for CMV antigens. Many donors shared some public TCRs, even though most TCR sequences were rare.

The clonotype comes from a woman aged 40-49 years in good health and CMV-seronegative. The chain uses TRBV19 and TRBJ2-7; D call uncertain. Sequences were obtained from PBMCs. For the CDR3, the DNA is TGTGCCAGTAGTATACAGGCAACGACCTACGAGCAGTACTTC. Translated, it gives CASSIQATTYEQYF.